This T cell receptor (beta chain) is drawn from a study of T cells in Graves' hyperthyroidism and ophthalmopathy. Regarding the study as a whole: Ophthalmopathy stood apart from stable hyperthyroidism in a 13 V-J model. In the blood, most expanded thyroid clonotypes above 0.001 appeared as well.

RNA transcripts served as the template for amplifying TCR beta CDR3 regions. HTBI primers were used for first-round RT-PCR of the TCR CDR3. TCRdb re-called the multiplex PCR reads with MiXCR, one entry per CDR3 protein. The data show a few hundred thousand distinct CDR3 sequences, under 60% seen once. The CDR3 runs to 16 residues. From germline, CDR1 is SEHNR and CDR2 FQNEAQ (reference sequence). Trimming removed 3 bases at V and 2 bases at J, with 17 bases between. This clonotype was recorded a few times. Antigen unknown. The chain couples TRBV7-9 to TRBJ2-7; no firm D call. The sequenced material came from peripheral blood or thyroid tissue (not recorded which). This clonotype was sampled from a young woman with Graves' hyperthyroidism. The CDR3 bases are TGTGCCAGCAGCTTGGCCATAAGGACCGCTACCTACGAGCAGTACTTC. Residues: CASSLAIRTATYEQYF.